This TCR beta chain was obtained from a study of vaccination effects on CD4 cells after COVID-19. For the study at large: A couple of convalescent pre-vaccine samples were taken 142 and 148 days post-diagnosis.

This clone was counted between two and nine times. The antigen is undetermined. After expansion with viral peptide pools in the ViraFEST assay, antigen-specific CD4+ T cells were sequenced. Culture proceeded for 9 to 11 days, and CD4+ T cells were then isolated. This person caught SARS-CoV-2 sometime from March to December 2020, and PCR testing confirmed the infection. Each culture well received a few million PBMC. These cells were then cultured in IMDM with 8.5 to 10 IU/ml IL-2 and 8.5 to 10 ug/ml peptides. Produced via immunoSEQ multiplex PCR; TCRdb's table is partial and in-frame only. This sample yields 35,000 to 45,000 clones, of which 73% are seen a single time; roughly 33% belongs to the top ten. CDR1 is SNHLY and CDR2 is FYNNEI in the germline V gene. V lost 4 bases, J lost 10 bases, and 6 bases stayed unmatched. The CDR3 is made up of 14 amino acids.

The sequence was collected from a human donor who had a prior SARS-CoV-2 infection. The sample in question was CD4+ T cells from PBMCs cultured with a peptide pool, obtained before COVID-19 vaccination. The chain employs TRBV2 and TRBJ2-1; 11 bases map to TRBD2. CDR3 in DNA: TGTGCCAGCAGTGTACTAGCGGGGGCGCACGAGCAGTTCTTC. Translating gives CASSVLAGAHEQFF.